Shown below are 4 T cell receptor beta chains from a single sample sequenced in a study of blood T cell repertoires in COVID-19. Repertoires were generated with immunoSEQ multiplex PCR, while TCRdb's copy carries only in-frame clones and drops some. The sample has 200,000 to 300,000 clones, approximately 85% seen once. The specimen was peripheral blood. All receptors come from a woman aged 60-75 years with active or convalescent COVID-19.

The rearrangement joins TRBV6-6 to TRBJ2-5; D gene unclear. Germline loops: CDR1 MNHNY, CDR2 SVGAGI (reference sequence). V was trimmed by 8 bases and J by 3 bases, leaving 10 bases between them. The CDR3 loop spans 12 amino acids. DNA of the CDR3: TGTGCCAGCGCGTCCGTAAAAGAGACCCAGTACTTC. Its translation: CASASVKETQYF.

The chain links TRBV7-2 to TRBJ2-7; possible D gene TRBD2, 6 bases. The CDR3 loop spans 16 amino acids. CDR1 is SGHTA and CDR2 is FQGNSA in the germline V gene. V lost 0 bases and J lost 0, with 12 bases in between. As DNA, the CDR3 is TGTGCCAGCAGCTTAGCGTCGGGGGATAGCTCCTACGAGCAGTACTTC. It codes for CASSLASGDSSYEQYF. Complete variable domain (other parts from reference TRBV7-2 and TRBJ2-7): GAGVSQSPSNKVTEKGKDVELRCDPISGHTALYWYRQSLGQGLEFLIYFQGNSAPDKSGLPSDRFSAERTGGSVSTLTIQRTQQEDSAVYLCASSLASGDSSYEQYFGPGTRLTVT.

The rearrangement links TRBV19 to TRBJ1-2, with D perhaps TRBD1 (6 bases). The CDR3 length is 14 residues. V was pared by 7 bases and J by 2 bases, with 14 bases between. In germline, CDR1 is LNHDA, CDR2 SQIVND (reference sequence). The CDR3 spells CASTPDSWNYGYTF. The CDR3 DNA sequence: TGTGCCAGTACCCCGGACAGTTGGAACTATGGCTACACCTTC.

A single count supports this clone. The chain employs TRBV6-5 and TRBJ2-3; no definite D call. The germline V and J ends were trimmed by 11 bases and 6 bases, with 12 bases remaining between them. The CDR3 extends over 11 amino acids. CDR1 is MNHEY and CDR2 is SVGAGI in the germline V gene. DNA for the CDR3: TGTGCCCCCCGAAAGGAGGATACGCAGTATTTT. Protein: CAPRKEDTQYF.